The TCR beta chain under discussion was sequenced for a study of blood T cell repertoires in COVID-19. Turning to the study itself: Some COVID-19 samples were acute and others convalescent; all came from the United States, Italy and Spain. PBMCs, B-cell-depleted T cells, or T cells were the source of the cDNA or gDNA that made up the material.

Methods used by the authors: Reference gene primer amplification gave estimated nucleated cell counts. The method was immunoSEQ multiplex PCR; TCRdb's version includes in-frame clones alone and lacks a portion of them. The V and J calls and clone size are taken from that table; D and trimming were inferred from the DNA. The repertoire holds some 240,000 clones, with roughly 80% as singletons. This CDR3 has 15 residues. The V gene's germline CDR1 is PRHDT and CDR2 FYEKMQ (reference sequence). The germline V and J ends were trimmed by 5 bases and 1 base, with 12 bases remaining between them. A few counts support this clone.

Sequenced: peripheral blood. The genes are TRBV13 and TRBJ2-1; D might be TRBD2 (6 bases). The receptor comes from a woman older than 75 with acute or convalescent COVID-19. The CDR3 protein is CASSRMGGSYNEQFF. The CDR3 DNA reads TGTGCCAGCAGCCGCATGGGGGGTTCCTACAATGAGCAGTTCTTC.